The sample holds many counts of the clone carrying this TCR beta chain. Priming of first-strand cDNA relied on TRAV- and TRBV-specific primers (covering alpha and beta chains). An approximately 19-cycle PCR with a constant-region primer and V-primer adapter amplified TCRs. Each CDR3 protein is one row after TCRdb ran MiXCR on the reads. The table includes over 65,000 distinct CDR3 sequences, around 17% detected once. This sample was taken from a study of low-dose radiotherapy and immunotherapy resistance in tumors. Sample time point: before trial treatment. The sample was PBMCs, taken before treatment. This TCR came from a male donor with prostate cancer.

CDR3 region: CAISELFYEQYF. The CDR3 DNA is TGTGCCATCAGTGAGCTCTTCTACGAGCAGTACTTC. The chain carries TRBV10-3 and TRBJ2-7; D uncertain. In germline, CDR1 is ENHRY, CDR2 SYGVKD. V lost 2 bases, J lost 3 bases, and 5 bases lay in between. The CDR3 is 12 amino acids.